The T cell receptor (beta chain) described here comes from a study of blood T cell repertoires in COVID-19. Study summary: Samples taken during acute and convalescent COVID-19 were collected in the United States, Italy and Spain.

V lost 3 bases and J 3 bases, leaving 10 bases between the germline ends. Germline loops: CDR1 SGHRS, CDR2 YFSETQ. This CDR3 comprises 13 residues. Per the original methods: Estimation of nucleated cell counts was performed using reference gene primer amplification. The data were produced by immunoSEQ multiplex PCR, yet TCRdb's version contains in-frame clones alone and is incomplete. D and trimming were read from the DNA, whereas the V and J calls and clone size are those reported in that table. The table shows a few hundred thousand clones, with 89% occurring only once. The sample comprised peripheral blood. This clonotype originated in a middle-aged woman who had recovered from COVID-19. This chain uses TRBV5-1 with TRBJ2-7; D not resolved. Here the CDR3 DNA reads TGCGCCAGCAGCTCAAAATCCCACTACGAGCAGTACTTC. It encodes CASSSKSHYEQYF. Filled out from reference TRBV5-1 and TRBJ2-7, the complete variable domain reads KAGVTQTPRYLIKTRGQQVTLSCSPISGHRSVSWYQQTPGQGLQFLFEYFSETQRNKGNFPGRFSGRQFSNSRSEMNVSTLELGDSALYLCASSSKSHYEQYFGPGTRLTVT.